The rows below give T cell receptor beta chains drawn from one sample of a study of OX40 agonist ivuxolimab in advanced cancers. The protocol was immunoSEQ multiplex PCR, while the TCRdb copy is restricted to in-frame clones and leaves out a portion. Of over 70,000 clones detected, 85% to 90% appear once; the ten largest clones hold approximately 7.4%. The material sequenced was CD4+ or CD8+ T cells sorted from blood, taken in a trial of the OX40 agonist ivuxolimab. All receptors come from an adult with an advanced solid tumor such as melanoma, head and neck, liver or kidney cancer. Each CDR3 is given with its conserved first and last residue. A D gene is named only where the DNA matches it firmly. Size tells how often a clone was seen (once, few, many) or the class of an expanded clone, and some rows leave it out.

j_gene,abundance,v_gene,d_gene,CDR3nt,CDR3aa
TRBJ2-6,.,TRBV4-1,TRBD1,TGCGCCAGCAGCCGGAAGGTTCTCCGGGACAGGGGAGTCTCTGGGGCCAACGTCCTGACTTTC,CASSRKVLRDRGVSGANVLTF
TRBJ2-7,.,TRBV5-5,.,TGTGCCAGCAGCCCCGTCTCCTACGAGCAGTACTTC,CASSPVSYEQYF
TRBJ2-5,once,TRBV2,.,TGTGCCAGCAAGTTGGTGGCGTCAGGAGGGACCCAGTACTTC,CASKLVASGGTQYF
TRBJ2-7,.,TRBV5-5,TRBD2,TGTGCCAGCAGCTTGGCCGTTCGGACTAGCGGATCCTACGAGCAGTACTTC,CASSLAVRTSGSYEQYF
TRBJ1-5,.,TRBV9,.,TGTGCCAGCAGTGATCATGGCAATCAGCCCCAGCATTTT,CASSDHGNQPQHF
TRBJ2-7,.,TRBV5-1,.,TGCGCCAGCAGCCCCCTCCGGGGCAGCTTGGACTACGAGCAGTACTTC,CASSPLRGSLDYEQYF
TRBJ2-5,once,TRBV6-6,.,TGTGCCAGCAGTTACCTAGGACAGACACAAGAGACCCAGTACTTC,CASSYLGQTQETQYF
TRBJ2-7,.,TRBV6-5,.,TGTGCCAGCAGTGGAAGGTTTCCGCAGTACTTC,CASSGRFPQYF
TRBJ1-4,.,TRBV10-3,TRBD1,TGTGCCATCAGCACGACAGGGGGGAATGAAAAACTGTTTTTT,CAISTTGGNEKLFF
TRBJ1-2,.,TRBV19,.,TGTGCCAGTAGTATGGCAGGGAATGTGAATGGCTACACCTTC,CASSMAGNVNGYTF
TRBJ2-1,.,TRBV27,TRBD2,TGTGCCAGCAGTCCTAGCGGGGACTACAATGAGCAGTTCTTC,CASSPSGDYNEQFF
TRBJ2-7,once,TRBV4-3,TRBD2,TGCGCCAGCAGCCCCTCGCGGGGGACCTCACTCGAGCAGTACTTC,CASSPSRGTSLEQYF
TRBJ1-1,.,TRBV9,.,TGTGCCAGCAGCGTAGATCAAGGTAATTTGGCTGAAGCTTTCTTT,CASSVDQGNLAEAFF
TRBJ1-4,.,TRBV11-2,.,TGTGCCAGCAGCTCCTGGTTCGGCGGTACTGCAACTAATGAAAAACTGTTTTTT,CASSSWFGGTATNEKLFF
TRBJ1-5,.,TRBV30,.,TGTGCCTGGAGTGTAGATGGGGGACGCAATCAGCCCCAGCATTTT,CAWSVDGGRNQPQHF
TRBJ1-2,.,TRBV7-6,.,TGTGCCAGCAGCTTCCCGGTTTCGCCGGACGGCTACACCTTC,CASSFPVSPDGYTF
TRBJ1-1,.,TRBV19,.,TGTGCCAGTAGTATAAGCTGGAACACTGAAGCTTTCTTT,CASSISWNTEAFF
TRBJ1-2,.,TRBV10-1,TRBD1,TGCGCCAGCAGTGAGTCGGTAGGACAGGGGGCTGGTGGCTACACCTTC,CASSESVGQGAGGYTF
TRBJ1-2,few,TRBV12-5,.,TGTGCTAGTGTCCGGGATTGGCAGGGAGGCTACACCTTC,CASVRDWQGGYTF
TRBJ1-5,.,TRBV11-2,.,TGTGCCAGCAGCTTAGACAGGGTGAATCAGCCCCAGCATTTT,CASSLDRVNQPQHF
TRBJ2-1,.,TRBV19,.,TGTGCCAGTAGAACCGGGACTGATGTCCTCTCGGGGGAGCAGTTCTTC,CASRTGTDVLSGEQFF
TRBJ1-4,.,TRBV5-1,.,TGCGCCAGCAGCGAGGGACATTCAATATCGAACGAAAAACTGTTTTTT,CASSEGHSISNEKLFF